The 25 T cell receptor beta chains presented below share a single source sample, sequenced in a study of T cells expressing NK-cell markers. For each CDR3 protein, TCRdb gives one entry from its re-call of the 5' RACE reads, without DNA. Its clone listing holds about 260,000 distinct CDR3 sequences. Sequencing was performed on blood T cells: a sorted CD56 or NKG2C T cell subset, CD4+ or CD8+ T cells, or bulk PBMC T cells (not recorded which). These receptors were taken from a young man in good health.

The rearrangement uses TRBV27 and TRBJ2-2; TCRdb picks TRBD2, but there is no DNA to check that call. The germline V gene has CDR1 MNHEY and CDR2 SMNVEV (reference sequence). CDR3 size: 15 residues. The CDR3 spells CASSLSLAVPGELFF.

The chain couples TRBV6-1 to TRBJ1-2. Looked up from germline, CDR1 is MNHNS and CDR2 is SASEGT. The CDR3 length is 15 residues. CDR3 sequence reads: CASRDRLNPNYGYTF.

CDR3 loop: CATSWGPTGETQYF. The chain carries TRBV15 and TRBJ2-5. This CDR3 comprises 14 residues. Germline V gives CDR1 LNHNV, CDR2 YYDKDF (reference sequence). Complete variable domain (other parts from reference TRBV15 and TRBJ2-5): DAMVIQNPRYQVTQFGKPVTLSCSQTLNHNVMYWYQQKSSQAPKLLFHYYDKDFNNEADTPDNFQSRRPNTSFCFLDIRSPGLGDTAMYLCATSWGPTGETQYFGPGTRLLVL.

The rearrangement uses TRBV3-1 and TRBJ2-1; TCRdb reports TRBD2, a call that lacks DNA to check it against. The CDR3 length is 15 residues. The germline V gene encodes CDR1 LGHDT and CDR2 YNNKEL (reference sequence). CDR3 loop: CASSQGGGRLNEQFF.

The J gene is TRBJ2-4, the V gene TRBV12-3 or TRBV12-4; TCRdb returns TRBD2, unconfirmable since there is no DNA. The CDR3 loop spans 17 amino acids. The CDR3 reads CASRAGTSGVAKNIQYF.

CDR3: CASSARIISGANVLTF. This chain joins TRBV25-1 and TRBJ2-6. This CDR3 comprises 16 residues. Germline V lookup: CDR1 MGHDK, CDR2 SYGVNS.

CDR3 sequence reads: CASSESKISYNEQFF. V usage is TRBV25-1 and J usage is TRBJ2-1. The CDR3 length is 15 residues. CDR1 and CDR2 from the germline V gene are MGHDK and SYGVNS. Drawing the rest from reference TRBV25-1 and TRBJ2-1, the complete variable domain is EADIYQTPRYLVIGTGKKITLECSQTMGHDKMYWYQQDPGMELHLIHYSYGVNSTEKGDLSSESTVSRIRTEHFPLTLESARPSHTSQYLCASSESKISYNEQFFGPGTRLTVL.

CDR3 loop: CATVRQATDTQYF. The V call is TRBV12-3 or TRBV12-4, the J call TRBJ2-3; lacking DNA, the TRBD1 call made by TCRdb goes unchecked. The CDR3 length is 13 residues.

The chain uses TRBV5-1 and TRBJ1-2; TCRdb lists TRBD1, though no DNA is available to test this call. Germline CDR1 and CDR2: SGHRS and YFSETQ. The CDR3 covers 12 residues. CDR3 sequence: CASSPDTPSYTF. Full variable domain (outside the CDR3, taken from reference TRBV5-1 and TRBJ1-2): KAGVTQTPRYLIKTRGQQVTLSCSPISGHRSVSWYQQTPGQGLQFLFEYFSETQRNKGNFPGRFSGRQFSNSRSEMNVSTLELGDSALYLCASSPDTPSYTFGSGTRLTVV.

The chain links TRBV5-6 to TRBJ1-4. The germline gives CDR1 SGHDT, CDR2 YYEEEE. There are 15 residues in the CDR3. The CDR3 reads CASSSLDLTNEKLFF.

V gene TRBV6-2 or TRBV6-3 combines with J gene TRBJ2-7; the D call of TRBD2 rests on TCRdb alone, since no DNA is present to check it. The CDR3 has 13 amino acids. The germline CDR1 and CDR2 sequences are MNHEY and SVGEGT. CDR3 protein: CASTLSGTYEQYF.

The V gene is TRBV11-3, the J gene TRBJ2-1; TCRdb reports TRBD1, a call that lacks DNA to check it against. Germline-derived CDR1 and CDR2 are SGHNT and YENEEA. The CDR3 runs 15 residues. This chain's CDR3 is CASSQAGTQGLQQFF. The entire variable domain, with the rest obtained from reference TRBV11-3 and TRBJ2-1, is as follows: EAGVVQSPRYKIIEKKQPVAFWCNPISGHNTLYWYLQNLGQGPELLIRYENEEAVDDSQLPKDRFSAERLKGVDSTLKIQPAELGDSAVYLCASSQAGTQGLQQFFGPGTRLTVL.

V and J are TRBV6-1 and TRBJ1-1; the TRBD1 assignment by TCRdb is unverifiable without DNA. Germline V gene data show CDR1 as MNHNS and CDR2 as SASEGT. The CDR3 has 15 residues. This chain's CDR3 is CASSEGTGHRTEAFF.

V is TRBV4-2 and J is TRBJ2-6. The CDR3 has 16 amino acids. Germline values: CDR1 LGHNA, CDR2 YNFKEQ. The chain's CDR3 is CASSQERTSGANVLTF.

The rearrangement uses TRBV6-5 and TRBJ2-7; TCRdb's D call, TRBD1, is unchecked because there is no DNA. Per the germline V gene, CDR1 is MNHEY and CDR2 is SVGAGI. The CDR3 totals 15 residues. The CDR3 here is CASSYGDRYSYEQYF.

J is TRBJ2-2 and V is TRBV11-1; the TCRdb call, TRBD2, lacks DNA for checking. Germline CDR1 is SGHAT and CDR2 is FQDESV (reference sequence). The CDR3 runs to 21 residues. CDR3 in amino acids: CASSLRRGGSKTRINTGELFF.

The chain carries TRBV2 and TRBJ1-2. The CDR3 runs 13 residues. Germline V gene data show CDR1 as SNHLY and CDR2 as FYNNEI. The CDR3 sequence: CASSGVQHYGYTF.

This chain joins TRBV7-2 and TRBJ2-7; with no DNA, the TCRdb D assignment of TRBD2 cannot be verified. This CDR3 region has 15 residues. The germline gives CDR1 SGHTA, CDR2 FQGNSA. The CDR3 is CASSPTSGMSYEQYF.

The chain is built from TRBV5-1 and TRBJ2-1; the TRBD2 assignment by TCRdb is unverifiable without DNA. The CDR3 has 17 amino acids. Germline lookup yields CDR1 SGHRS and CDR2 YFSETQ. CDR3 region: CASSLPTLAGGYNEQFF.

V is TRBV20-1 and J is TRBJ2-2; TCRdb selects TRBD2, and the lack of DNA leaves this call unchecked. The CDR3 extends over 13 amino acids. Germline lookup yields CDR1 DFQATT and CDR2 SNEGSKA (reference sequence). This chain's CDR3 is CSAGPTRTGELFF.

This chain joins TRBV4-3 and TRBJ2-5. From germline, CDR1 is LGHNA and CDR2 YSLEER. The CDR3 spans 13 residues. CDR3 protein: CASSQEKNLAQYF.

J is TRBJ2-5 and V is TRBV12-3 or TRBV12-4; TCRdb's D call of TRBD1 is untestable without DNA. The CDR3 totals 14 residues. The CDR3 protein is CASSKDRGQETQYF.

The chain has TRBV29-1 and TRBJ1-5; TCRdb designates TRBD1, a call that cannot be tested without DNA. This CDR3 has 13 amino acids. Germline CDR1 reads SQVTM; CDR2 reads ANQGSEA. CDR3 in amino acids: CSVLGQANQPQHF.

V and J are TRBV20-1 and TRBJ2-1; without DNA, the TCRdb call of TRBD1 cannot be checked. The CDR3 totals 14 residues. The germline gives CDR1 DFQATT, CDR2 SNEGSKA (reference sequence). CDR3 protein: CSATRFSAYNEQFF.

The J gene is TRBJ1-1, the V gene TRBV6-5. This CDR3 is 15 amino acids long. CDR1 and CDR2 (germline): MNHEY, SVGAGI. CDR3 sequence: CASSSRQELNTEAFF.